This T cell receptor (beta chain) was captured by sequencing in a study of CD8 T cells in ankylosing spondylitis. This clonotype was counted between two and nine times. TCRdb independently ran MiXCR on the 5' RACE reads; one entry per CDR3 protein. The table includes about 160,000 distinct CDR3 sequences, approximately 9% detected once. The clonotype comes from a female donor with ankylosing spondylitis or in good health (not recorded which). The sample taken for sequencing was blood, either unsorted or a sorted T cell fraction (not recorded which).

CDR3 loop: CASSSRLAGGEETQYF. For the CDR3, the DNA is TGTGCCAGCAGCTCCCGACTAGCGGGAGGGGAAGAGACCCAGTACTTC. The J gene is TRBJ2-5, the V gene TRBV7-9; 14 positions match TRBD2. This CDR3 is built from 16 residues. The germline CDR1 and CDR2 sequences are SEHNR and FQNEAQ (reference sequence). Losses at the gene ends were 4 bases for V and 3 bases for J; bases not matched to a gene: 4.